The following is a T cell receptor (beta chain) sequence with its context. Its antigen is not yet known. Per-nucleotide qualities are absent, and no much larger clonotype sits a single base away. The sample belongs to a study of blood T cell repertoires in COVID-19 (TCRdb year 2020). About the investigation overall: Samples covering the acute and convalescent phases of COVID-19 were provided by collaborators in the United States, Italy and Spain. The prospective study material was composed of cDNA or gDNA derived from T cells, B-cell-depleted T cells, or PBMCs. Sample metadata almost always included a de-identified subject ID, COVID-19 status, age in years and sex. Subjects who had been exposed to COVID-19, were actively infected with it, or had recovered from it provided the deeply sampled blood TCRbeta repertoires that made up the dataset. Where available, HLA class I and class II types were obtained from metadata supplied by the sample provider rather than from assay-based typing. The repertoires were released in a freely available public database meant as a resource for research on the immune response to SARS-CoV-2. The samples were drawn from the first 160 participants of the ongoing ImmuneRACE study and from under 1,500 subjects provided by 6 global collaborators.

What the study reported, not specific to this receptor: How much clinical and demographic metadata was included differed by source and by participant, and the metadata was provided uncurated.

TCRbeta CDR3 regions were amplified from genomic DNA using the immunoSEQ Assay, a bias-controlled multiplex PCR. Concerning the study's data processing: The number of nucleated cells in each sample was estimated from the amplification of reference gene primers within the assay. Sequence reads were collapsed and filtered to measure the absolute abundance of every unique TCRbeta CDR3 rearrangement. For each sample, productive Simpson clonality was calculated by taking the square root of Simpson's diversity index across productive rearrangements. TCRdb obtained this table from immuneACCESS and retained in-frame rearrangements with V and J assigned. These tables miss some clones; where compared with another copy, unresolved V genes account for less than half of the shortfall, and the remainder is unexplained. V, J and clone size are those of that table, while D and trimming were read from the DNA. The sample profile shows roughly 60,000 clones; around nine tenths of them were found once. Approximately 10% of the sample is held by the ten biggest clonotypes.

Cut back by 8 bases and 3 bases, the V and J ends lie 7 bases apart. CDR1 and CDR2 (MNHEY, SVGAGI) derive from the germline V gene. The CDR3 has 12 amino acids, counting the end cysteine and phenylalanine. The DNA shown is the 36-base CDR3, in frame from base 1. Collaborating institutions collected whole blood in K2EDTA tubes following their own protocols. For TCRbeta analysis, collaborators shipped samples as frozen whole blood, isolated PBMCs, or DNA extracted from either of those sample types. The chain is encoded by TRBV6-5 joined to TRBJ2-2; TRBD1 is perhaps the D gene, given 6 matching bases. Sequencing was done on a sample of peripheral blood. This clonotype was obtained from an elderly woman with active COVID-19. The DNA reads as follows: TGTGCCAGCGAGGGGGACACCGGGGAGCTGTTTTTT. This translates into CASEGDTGELFF.